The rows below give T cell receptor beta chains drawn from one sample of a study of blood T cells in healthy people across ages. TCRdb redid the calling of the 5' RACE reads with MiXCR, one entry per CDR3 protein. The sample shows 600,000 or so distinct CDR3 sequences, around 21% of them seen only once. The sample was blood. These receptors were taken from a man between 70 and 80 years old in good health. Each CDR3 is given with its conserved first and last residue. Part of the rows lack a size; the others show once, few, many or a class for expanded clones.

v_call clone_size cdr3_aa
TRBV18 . CASSPEAGSYNEQFF
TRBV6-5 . CASSRATGDNSPLHF
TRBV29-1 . CSVERQRAYNEQFF
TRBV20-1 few CSEADRASQGELFF
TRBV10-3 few CAISLNRQGGNEQFF
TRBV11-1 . CASSLGGRALEELAKNIQYF
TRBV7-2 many CASSLISSSVADTQYF
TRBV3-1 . CAGSLTTSGGFTDTQYF
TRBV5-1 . CASSIQGAGWPEAFF
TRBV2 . CASSERGTGDGSYEQYF
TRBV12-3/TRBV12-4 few CASMSSDQETQYF
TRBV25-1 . CASSVGLTNKQFF
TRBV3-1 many CASSITGGPHEQYF
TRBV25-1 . CASSEYSKPNIQYF
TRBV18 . CASSPERQGYSGNTIYF
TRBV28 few CASRQGAVKPQHF
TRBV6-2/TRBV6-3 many CASSDRGYEQYF
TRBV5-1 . CASSSAVVGETQYF
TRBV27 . CASSLSREGSSEQYF
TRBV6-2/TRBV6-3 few CASSYSLQGLSTDTQYF
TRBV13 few CASSPRLAGAVETQYF
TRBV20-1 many CSAPMGSTYEQYF